This T cell receptor (beta chain) is from a study of shared clonotypes between healthy human individuals. Findings and caveats of the study: Generally, naive subsets came out with larger estimated richness than memory subsets.

Positive CCR7 selection of CD45RO-negative cells yielded the naive CD8 cells, and terminally differentiated effector memory CD45RA+ cells were excluded. This table comes from immunoSEQ multiplex PCR, and its TCRdb copy is limited to in-frame clones, with some not included. This sample has about 1,800,000 clones; about 95% occur once, and the top ten carry 0.95% to 1.5%. Concerning this clone: Its antigen is undetermined.

V lost 4 bases, J lost 0 bases, and 10 bases lay in between. Per the germline V gene, CDR1 is ENHRY and CDR2 is SYGVKD. The CDR3 sequence is 14 residues long. The V gene is TRBV10-3, the J gene TRBJ2-7; D uncertain. The sequenced material came from naive CD8+ T cells sorted from blood. The receptor comes from a man younger than 35 in good health. CDR3 sequence reads: CAISARDSSYEQYF. Written as DNA, the CDR3 is TGTGCCATCAGTGCTCGCGATAGCTCCTACGAGCAGTACTTC.